Listed below are T cell receptor beta chains from one sample, sequenced in a study of T cell repertoires in cytomegalovirus infection. Each CDR3 protein is one row after TCRdb ran MiXCR on the reads. The repertoire includes about 130,000 distinct CDR3 sequences, around 25% of them detected once, and about a third sits in the top ten. Their antigen targets remain unknown. Material for sequencing was PBMCs, sequenced either directly or after in vitro stimulation (not recorded which). These receptors originate from a human donor in good health (CMV status not recorded). Some clones in this sample may be carry-over from other donors' samples. Both conserved end residues are part of each CDR3. The order of the fields is CDR3 DNA, CDR3 protein, D gene, J gene, clone size, V gene. D genes are given only for firm matches. Some rows have no size entry. The others give once, few or many, or a class for an expanded clone.

cdr3_nt: TGTGCCAGTAGTATAGGGGCAGTTGGGAACACTGAAGCTTTCTTT
cdr3_aa: CASSIGAVGNTEAFF
d_call: .
j_call: TRBJ1-1
clone_size: .
v_call: TRBV19

cdr3_nt: TGTGCCAGCAGCCTGGGACAGACTTTGAATTCACCCCTCCACTTT
cdr3_aa: CASSLGQTLNSPLHF
d_call: TRBD1
j_call: TRBJ1-6
clone_size: few
v_call: TRBV7-2

cdr3_nt: TGTGCCAGCGGACGGACAGGGTTTAACTATGGCTACACCTTC
cdr3_aa: CASGRTGFNYGYTF
d_call: TRBD1
j_call: TRBJ1-2
clone_size: .
v_call: TRBV6-2/TRBV6-3

cdr3_nt: TGTGCCACTCAGAAGGGTGGAAATTCACCCCTCCACTTT
cdr3_aa: CATQKGGNSPLHF
d_call: .
j_call: TRBJ1-6
clone_size: many
v_call: TRBV19

cdr3_nt: TGTGCCAGCAGACGACAGGGGGCGCTTGGGGCCAACGTCCTGACTTTC
cdr3_aa: CASRRQGALGANVLTF
d_call: TRBD1
j_call: TRBJ2-6
clone_size: .
v_call: TRBV12-3/TRBV12-4

cdr3_nt: TGTGCCAGCAGCTTCCCTCAGGGGTTTACCAACAATGAGCAGTTCTTC
cdr3_aa: CASSFPQGFTNNEQFF
d_call: .
j_call: TRBJ2-1
clone_size: few
v_call: TRBV11-2

cdr3_nt: TGTGCCAGCAGCCTTCAGGGGATCTCCTATAATTCACCCCTCCACTTT
cdr3_aa: CASSLQGISYNSPLHF
d_call: .
j_call: TRBJ1-6
clone_size: .
v_call: TRBV6-5

cdr3_nt: TGTGCCAGCAGCTTATTTTCTCGGGCGAGCTCCTACAATGAGCAGTTCTTC
cdr3_aa: CASSLFSRASSYNEQFF
d_call: .
j_call: TRBJ2-1
clone_size: many
v_call: TRBV7-2

cdr3_nt: TGCAGCGTTGCCAGGACGGGGAGGACAGATACGCAGTATTTT
cdr3_aa: CSVARTGRTDTQYF
d_call: .
j_call: TRBJ2-3
clone_size: .
v_call: TRBV29-1

cdr3_nt: TGTGCCAGCAGCTCCCGGACAGGGGGCGATGAGCAGTTCTTC
cdr3_aa: CASSSRTGGDEQFF
d_call: TRBD1
j_call: TRBJ2-1
clone_size: many
v_call: TRBV7-9

cdr3_nt: TGTGCCAGCAGACGGACCGTCAACACTGAAGCTTTCTTT
cdr3_aa: CASRRTVNTEAFF
d_call: .
j_call: TRBJ1-1
clone_size: .
v_call: TRBV6-2/TRBV6-3

cdr3_nt: TGCGCCAGCAGTACCCAAGAAGCCTCTGGGGCCAACGTCCTGACTTTC
cdr3_aa: CASSTQEASGANVLTF
d_call: .
j_call: TRBJ2-6
clone_size: once
v_call: TRBV5-1

cdr3_nt: TGTGCCAGCAGTGCGATGGGGGGAGAGAGCACAGATACGCAGTATTTT
cdr3_aa: CASSAMGGESTDTQYF
d_call: .
j_call: TRBJ2-3
clone_size: .
v_call: TRBV6-1

cdr3_nt: TGTGCCAGCACAGGACAGGGGTTAGAGACCCAGTACTTC
cdr3_aa: CASTGQGLETQYF
d_call: TRBD1
j_call: TRBJ2-5
clone_size: few
v_call: TRBV2

cdr3_nt: TGTGCCAGCAGCGTGACTAGCGGGAGGTTTGATAAGCAGTTCTTC
cdr3_aa: CASSVTSGRFDKQFF
d_call: TRBD2
j_call: TRBJ2-1
clone_size: .
v_call: TRBV9

cdr3_nt: TGTGCCGCGACACAGGGGACTAGCGGCAATCAGCCCCAGCATTTT
cdr3_aa: CAATQGTSGNQPQHF
d_call: TRBD1
j_call: TRBJ1-5
clone_size: .
v_call: TRBV19

cdr3_nt: TGCAGTGCTAGAGCCGGGACGGTTCAAGAGACCCAGTACTTC
cdr3_aa: CSARAGTVQETQYF
d_call: .
j_call: TRBJ2-5
clone_size: .
v_call: TRBV20-1

cdr3_nt: TGTGCCAGCAGCGATGATTTCAATCAGCCCCAGCATTTT
cdr3_aa: CASSDDFNQPQHF
d_call: .
j_call: TRBJ1-5
clone_size: many
v_call: TRBV7-2

cdr3_nt: TGTGCCAGCAGCTTAGCTCCCAGCGGCACTGAAGCTTTCTTT
cdr3_aa: CASSLAPSGTEAFF
d_call: .
j_call: TRBJ1-1
clone_size: few
v_call: TRBV11-3

cdr3_nt: TGTGCCAGCAGTTCCCGACAGGGAGGGATGGATACGCAGTATTTT
cdr3_aa: CASSSRQGGMDTQYF
d_call: .
j_call: TRBJ2-3
clone_size: .
v_call: TRBV28

cdr3_nt: TGCAGTGCTAGAGATCACTGGCGGGAGGGCCCTCGGCCTGAGCAGTTCTTC
cdr3_aa: CSARDHWREGPRPEQFF
d_call: TRBD2
j_call: TRBJ2-1
clone_size: .
v_call: TRBV20-1

cdr3_nt: TGTGCCAGCAGCCGAGGACAGGGCGAGCTGTTTTTT
cdr3_aa: CASSRGQGELFF
d_call: TRBD1
j_call: TRBJ2-2
clone_size: .
v_call: TRBV6-5

cdr3_nt: TGTGCCAGCAGCTTAAGGGCGTCCGGTGATGAAGCTTTCTTT
cdr3_aa: CASSLRASGDEAFF
d_call: .
j_call: TRBJ1-1
clone_size: few
v_call: TRBV7-9

cdr3_nt: TGCAGTGCTAGAGTACGTGAGAGCACAGATACGCAGTATTTT
cdr3_aa: CSARVRESTDTQYF
d_call: .
j_call: TRBJ2-3
clone_size: few
v_call: TRBV20-1

cdr3_nt: TGTGCCAGCAGTCTCGGGACTAGCGGTCTGAAGACCCAGTACTTC
cdr3_aa: CASSLGTSGLKTQYF
d_call: TRBD2
j_call: TRBJ2-5
clone_size: .
v_call: TRBV28

cdr3_nt: TGCGCCAGCAGCCGAGGACAACTAGAGACCCAGTACTTC
cdr3_aa: CASSRGQLETQYF
d_call: .
j_call: TRBJ2-5
clone_size: .
v_call: TRBV4-3

cdr3_nt: TGTGCCAGCAGTGAGGGGGGAGGCAATCAGCCCCAGCATTTT
cdr3_aa: CASSEGGGNQPQHF
d_call: .
j_call: TRBJ1-5
clone_size: .
v_call: TRBV6-4

cdr3_nt: TGTGCCAGCAGCCATCCAACTAGCGGGAGCACAGATACGCAGTATTTT
cdr3_aa: CASSHPTSGSTDTQYF
d_call: TRBD2
j_call: TRBJ2-3
clone_size: many
v_call: TRBV7-9

cdr3_nt: TGTGCCATCAGTACGGAGGCGAGGGGAACGCAGTATTTT
cdr3_aa: CAISTEARGTQYF
d_call: .
j_call: TRBJ2-3
clone_size: .
v_call: TRBV19

cdr3_nt: TGCGCCAGCAGCCAAGAAGGTTTGCGGAATGCCCAGTACTTC
cdr3_aa: CASSQEGLRNAQYF
d_call: .
j_call: TRBJ2-5
clone_size: .
v_call: TRBV4-1

cdr3_nt: TGTGCCACCAAGGAAGCAAACAGGTTTAGGGACACTGAAGCTTTCTTT
cdr3_aa: CATKEANRFRDTEAFF
d_call: .
j_call: TRBJ1-1
clone_size: .
v_call: TRBV15

cdr3_nt: TGCGCCAGCAGCCAAGTCAGCGGTTATGAAGGCTACACCTTC
cdr3_aa: CASSQVSGYEGYTF
d_call: .
j_call: TRBJ1-2
clone_size: .
v_call: TRBV4-1

cdr3_nt: TGTGCCAGTTCAGTTGTTCGGGGTACGCAGTATTTT
cdr3_aa: CASSVVRGTQYF
d_call: .
j_call: TRBJ2-3
clone_size: few
v_call: TRBV19

cdr3_nt: TGTGCCAGCAGCTTCCGGACGGGGAACACTGAAGCTTTCTTT
cdr3_aa: CASSFRTGNTEAFF
d_call: .
j_call: TRBJ1-1
clone_size: many
v_call: TRBV7-9

cdr3_nt: TGCAGTGCTAGACGCAGGCCGGGTGGAAACTATGGCTACACCTTC
cdr3_aa: CSARRRPGGNYGYTF
d_call: .
j_call: TRBJ1-2
clone_size: .
v_call: TRBV20-1

cdr3_nt: TGTGCCAGCAGCCGCCTGGAGAGCAGAGGCACTGAAGCTTTCTTT
cdr3_aa: CASSRLESRGTEAFF
d_call: .
j_call: TRBJ1-1
clone_size: few
v_call: TRBV11-3